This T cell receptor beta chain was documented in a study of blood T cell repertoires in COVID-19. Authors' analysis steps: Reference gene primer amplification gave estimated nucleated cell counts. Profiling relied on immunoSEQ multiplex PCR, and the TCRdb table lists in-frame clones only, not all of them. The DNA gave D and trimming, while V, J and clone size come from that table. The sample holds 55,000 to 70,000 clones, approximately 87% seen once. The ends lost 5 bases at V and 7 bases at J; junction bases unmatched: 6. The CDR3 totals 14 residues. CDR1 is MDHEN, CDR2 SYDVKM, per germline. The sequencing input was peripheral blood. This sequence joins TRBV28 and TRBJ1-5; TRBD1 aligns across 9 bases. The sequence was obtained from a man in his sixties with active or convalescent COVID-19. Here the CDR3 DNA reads TGTGCCAGCAGTCAGACAGGGGGAGGACAGCCCCAGCATTTT. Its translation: CASSQTGGGQPQHF.